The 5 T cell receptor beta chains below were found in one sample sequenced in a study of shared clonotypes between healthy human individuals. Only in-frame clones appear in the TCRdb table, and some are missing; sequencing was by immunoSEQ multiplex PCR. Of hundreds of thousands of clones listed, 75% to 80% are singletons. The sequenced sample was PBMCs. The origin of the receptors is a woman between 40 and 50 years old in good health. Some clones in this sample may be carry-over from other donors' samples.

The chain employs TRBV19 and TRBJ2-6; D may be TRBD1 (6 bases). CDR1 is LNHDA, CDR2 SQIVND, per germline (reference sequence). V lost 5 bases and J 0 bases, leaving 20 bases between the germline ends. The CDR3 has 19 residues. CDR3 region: CASSARAGQPGSGANVLTF. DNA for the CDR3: TGTGCCAGTAGTGCCCGAGCAGGACAGCCAGGCTCTGGGGCCAACGTCCTGACTTTC. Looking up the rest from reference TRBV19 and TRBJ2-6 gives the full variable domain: DGGITQSPKYLFRKEGQNVTLSCEQNLNHDAMYWYRQDPGQGLRLIYYSQIVNDFQKGDIAEGYSVSREKKESFPLTVTSAQKNPTAFYLCASSARAGQPGSGANVLTFGAGSRLTVL.

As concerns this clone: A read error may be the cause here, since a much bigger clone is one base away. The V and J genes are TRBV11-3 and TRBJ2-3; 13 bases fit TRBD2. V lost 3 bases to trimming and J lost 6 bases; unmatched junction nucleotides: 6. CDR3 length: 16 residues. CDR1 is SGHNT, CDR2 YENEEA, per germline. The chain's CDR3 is CASSFGLAGADDTQYF. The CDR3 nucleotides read TGTGCCAGCAGCTTCGGACTAGCGGGAGCGGACGATACGCAGTATTTT.

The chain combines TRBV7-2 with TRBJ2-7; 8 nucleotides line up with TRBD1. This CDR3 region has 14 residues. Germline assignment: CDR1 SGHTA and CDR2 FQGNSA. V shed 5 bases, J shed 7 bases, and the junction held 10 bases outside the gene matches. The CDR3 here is CASSERTGSGEQYF. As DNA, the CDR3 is TGTGCCAGCAGCGAACGGACAGGGTCGGGTGAGCAGTACTTC.

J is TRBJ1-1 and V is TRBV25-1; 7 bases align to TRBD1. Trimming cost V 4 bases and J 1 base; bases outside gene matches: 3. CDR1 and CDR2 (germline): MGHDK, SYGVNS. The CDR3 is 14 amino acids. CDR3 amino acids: CASSVRQGNTEAFF. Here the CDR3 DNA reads TGTGCCAGCAGTGTCCGACAGGGGAACACTGAAGCTTTCTTT.

Written as DNA, the CDR3 is TGTGCCAGCAGACTGACAGGGGGCAACACCGGGGAGCTGTTTTTT. Its protein product is CASRLTGGNTGELFF. V and J are TRBV28 and TRBJ2-2, with TRBD1 matching over 10 bases. V lost 6 bases, J lost 2 bases, and 3 bases stayed unmatched. Germline CDR1 is MDHEN and CDR2 is SYDVKM. The length of the CDR3 is 15 residues.